These T cell receptor beta chains were read from a single sample in a study of T cells in Graves' hyperthyroidism and ophthalmopathy. Each CDR3 protein gets one entry after TCRdb re-called the multiplex PCR reads with MiXCR. Among approximately 600,000 distinct CDR3 sequences, about 15% were seen once, and the ten largest hold 4.5% to 6%. Input material: blood. These receptors came from a woman in her 30s with Graves' hyperthyroidism that later progressed to Graves' ophthalmopathy. Each CDR3 is given with its conserved first and last residue. Each record gives: V gene, D gene, J gene, clone size, CDR3 protein, CDR3 DNA. The D gene is left open where the match is weak. Only some rows state a clone size, as once, few, many or a class for expanded clones.

>TRBV30|-|TRBJ2-5|-
CAWSVSLTMETQYF
TGTGCCTGGAGTGTTAGTCTAACTATGGAGACCCAGTACTTC
>TRBV20-1|-|TRBJ2-7|many
CSYGRGPYEQYF
TGCAGTTACGGACGGGGTCCCTACGAGCAGTACTTC
>TRBV20-1|TRBD1|TRBJ2-3|many
CSARDWDRGRGETTDTQYF
TGCAGTGCTAGAGATTGGGACAGGGGACGAGGGGAGACCACAGATACGCAGTATTTT
>TRBV3-1|-|TRBJ2-3|many
CASSQEDTQYF
TGTGCCAGCAGCCAAGAAGATACGCAGTATTTT
>TRBV11-1|-|TRBJ2-3|many
CATTGQDRSDTQYF
TGTGCCACAACGGGGCAGGACCGCTCAGATACGCAGTATTTT
>TRBV7-2|TRBD2|TRBJ2-7|-
CASSPSSGTYEQYF
TGTGCCAGCAGCCCCTCTAGCGGGACTTACGAGCAGTACTTC
>TRBV27|-|TRBJ2-1|few
CASRTLVSYNEQFF
TGTGCCAGCAGAACCTTAGTCTCCTACAATGAGCAGTTCTTC
>TRBV12-3/TRBV12-4|-|TRBJ1-1|few
CATLRTDLNTEAFF
TGTGCCACCCTTCGGACAGACTTGAACACTGAAGCTTTCTTT
>TRBV2|TRBD1|TRBJ1-1|-
CASAVPGQGLRNTEAFF
TGTGCCAGCGCGGTACCCGGACAGGGGCTACGGAACACTGAAGCTTTCTTT
>TRBV7-9|TRBD1|TRBJ1-4|many
CASSPSDRGSNEKLFF
TGTGCCAGCAGCCCGTCCGACAGGGGGAGCAATGAAAAACTGTTTTTT
>TRBV11-2|-|TRBJ1-3|many
CASSFEGQQTHPGNTIYF
TGTGCCAGCAGCTTTGAGGGGCAACAGACACACCCTGGAAACACCATATATTTT
>TRBV20-1|TRBD1|TRBJ1-1|many
CSAGLGTGRTEAFF
TGCAGTGCTGGGTTGGGGACAGGGCGCACTGAAGCTTTCTTT
>TRBV30|-|TRBJ1-4|many
CAWSRVAGDEKLFF
TGTGCCTGGAGCCGAGTTGCAGGGGACGAAAAACTGTTTTTT
>TRBV2|-|TRBJ2-5|-
CASTSQGPPENQYF
TGTGCCAGCACCTCACAGGGCCCCCCGGAGAACCAGTACTTC
>TRBV29-1|TRBD2|TRBJ2-1|many
CSVGSRGGRGGDEQFF
TGCAGCGTTGGCAGCCGGGGCGGGAGAGGTGGAGATGAGCAGTTCTTC
>TRBV20-1|-|TRBJ2-7|-
CGALTGGGGYEQYF
TGCGGTGCTTTAACAGGGGGGGGGGGATACGAGCAGTACTTC
>TRBV2|-|TRBJ1-1|-
CASSGQSSTEAFF
TGTGCCAGCAGTGGACAGTCGAGCACTGAAGCTTTCTTT
>TRBV6-1|TRBD2|TRBJ2-1|many
CASSDSGSGSYNEQFF
TGTGCCAGCAGCGATAGCGGGAGCGGATCCTACAATGAGCAGTTCTTC
>TRBV7-9|-|TRBJ1-1|many
CASSLISESEAFF
TGTGCCAGCAGCTTAATATCTGAGAGTGAAGCTTTCTTT
>TRBV4-1|-|TRBJ2-2|-
CASRGQTGELFF
TGCGCCAGCAGAGGTCAGACCGGGGAGCTGTTTTTT
>TRBV6-1|-|TRBJ1-2|few
CASSTGSLGGYTF
TGTGCCAGCAGTACAGGGTCATTAGGTGGCTACACCTTC
>TRBV18|-|TRBJ1-3|many
CASSPRTAAGNTIYF
TGTGCCAGCTCACCACGAACGGCGGCTGGAAACACCATATATTTT
>TRBV7-3|TRBD2|TRBJ2-5|many
CASSLHAGLAGLETQYF
TGTGCCAGCAGCTTACATGCGGGACTAGCGGGACTAGAGACCCAGTACTTC
>TRBV29-1|TRBD2|TRBJ2-1|-
CSVAGTSGVSEQFF
TGCAGCGTCGCTGGGACTAGCGGGGTCAGTGAGCAGTTCTTC
>TRBV6-2/TRBV6-3|TRBD1|TRBJ1-4|-
CASRDSGGAREKLFF
TGTGCCAGCAGAGATTCAGGGGGCGCACGTGAAAAACTGTTTTTT
>TRBV20-1|-|TRBJ2-7|many
CSAVRGGDSAYEQYF
TGCAGTGCAGTCCGCGGGGGCGATTCTGCCTACGAGCAGTACTTC
>TRBV27|-|TRBJ2-3|many
CASSTFEGGDTQYF
TGTGCCAGCAGTACTTTTGAGGGGGGGGATACGCAGTATTTT
>TRBV11-3|-|TRBJ1-1|many
CASSLVSQGGAEAFF
TGTGCCAGCAGCTTAGTTTCCCAGGGTGGCGCTGAAGCTTTCTTT
>TRBV5-1|TRBD2|TRBJ2-7|many
CASSFTRRTGGPYEQYF
TGCGCCAGCAGCTTCACTAGGCGCACGGGAGGGCCCTACGAGCAGTACTTC
>TRBV18|TRBD2|TRBJ2-7|-
CASSPRGRAYEQYF
TGTGCCAGCTCACCGCGCGGGAGGGCCTACGAGCAGTACTTC
>TRBV28|-|TRBJ1-6|many
CATAATYRNSPLHF
TGTGCCACCGCGGCGACCTACAGGAATTCACCCCTCCACTTT
>TRBV18|TRBD1|TRBJ2-1|-
CASSPRGQTGLTSLNEQFF
TGTGCCAGCTCACCCCGAGGGCAGACAGGGCTTACCTCATTGAATGAGCAGTTCTTC
>TRBV5-1|TRBD1|TRBJ1-1|many
CASSFWDREAEAFF
TGCGCCAGCAGCTTTTGGGACAGGGAGGCTGAAGCTTTCTTT
>TRBV18|TRBD1|TRBJ1-2|many
CASSPRDREDYGYTF
TGTGCCAGCTCACCTCGGGACAGGGAGGACTATGGCTACACCTTC
>TRBV7-9|-|TRBJ2-3|many
CASSLTRTGTDTQYF
TGTGCCAGCAGCTTAACCCGGACAGGCACAGATACGCAGTATTTT
>TRBV7-3|-|TRBJ2-1|many
CASSLAYYNEQFF
TGTGCCAGCAGCTTAGCCTACTACAATGAGCAGTTCTTC
>TRBV2|-|TRBJ2-4|-
CASSDIARSAKNIQYF
TGTGCCAGCAGTGACATAGCCAGGAGTGCCAAAAACATTCAGTACTTC
>TRBV10-2|-|TRBJ1-6|many
CASRVDSSYNSPLHF
TGCGCCAGCCGAGTGGATAGCTCCTATAATTCACCCCTCCACTTT
>TRBV11-2|TRBD2|TRBJ2-3|-
CASSSTWTSGKGDTQYF
TGTGCCAGCAGCTCTACGTGGACTAGCGGGAAGGGAGATACGCAGTATTTT
>TRBV2|-|TRBJ2-7|many
CATSHRDLFYEQYF
TGTGCCACCAGTCACAGGGACCTTTTCTACGAGCAGTACTTC
>TRBV3-1|TRBD1|TRBJ1-1|many
CASSQLPTTGGTEAFF
TGTGCCAGCAGTCAACTACCGACGACAGGGGGGACTGAAGCTTTCTTT
>TRBV3-1|TRBD2|TRBJ2-5|many
CASSQGGRRETQYF
TGTGCCAGCAGCCAAGGCGGGAGGCGAGAGACCCAGTACTTC
>TRBV7-9|-|TRBJ2-1|few
CASSLAAGEYNEQFF
TGTGCCAGCAGCTTAGCGGCAGGGGAGTACAATGAGCAGTTCTTC
>TRBV30|TRBD2|TRBJ2-7|-
CAWKRSLAASYEQYF
TGTGCCTGGAAGCGGAGCCTAGCGGCCTCCTACGAGCAGTACTTC
>TRBV20-1|TRBD1|TRBJ2-7|many
CSARPARGPGSYEQYF
TGCAGTGCTAGACCTGCCAGGGGGCCGGGTTCCTACGAGCAGTACTTC
>TRBV6-2/TRBV6-3|TRBD2|TRBJ2-1|many
CASSYRREGEDEQFF
TGTGCCAGCAGTTACAGGCGGGAGGGCGAGGATGAGCAGTTCTTC
>TRBV20-1|TRBD1|TRBJ1-5|many
CSATRKDRAFSQPQHF
TGCAGTGCGACGAGAAAAGACAGGGCCTTCTCTCAGCCCCAGCATTTT
>TRBV5-6|TRBD2|TRBJ2-1|many
CASSLRLAGRNEQFF
TGTGCCAGCAGCTTGAGACTAGCGGGGAGGAATGAGCAGTTCTTC
>TRBV9|-|TRBJ2-7|many
CASSVGAGYEQYF
TGTGCCAGCAGCGTAGGGGCTGGCTACGAGCAGTACTTC
>TRBV12-3/TRBV12-4|-|TRBJ1-1|many
CASRTSGTNIEAFF
TGTGCCAGCAGGACTTCCGGGACAAATATTGAAGCTTTCTTT